This TCR beta chain was captured in a study of CD8+ T cells in alopecia areata. The overall study: Treated patients were given oral tofacitinib, which was dosed at 5 to 10 mg twice daily.

Per germline, CDR1 KGHSH and CDR2 LQKENI. V was cut by 4 bases and J by 0 bases, with 3 bases left in between. This CDR3 contains 12 residues. Whole-study results and caveats: More clonal than normal scalp was lesional scalp, particularly alopecia totalis/universalis. In patients, TCRs were shared less clearly than in mice, and HLA may possibly be involved.

The sample holds a few counts of this clone. Its target is unknown. The investigators collected lesional scalp punch biopsies and peripheral blood from alopecia areata patients. RNA was isolated and reverse transcribed to cDNA, the sequencing template. Assay: immunoSEQ multiplex PCR; the TCRdb copy retains only in-frame clones and omits some. Here the sample spans hundreds of thousands of clones, less than 80% being singletons. The sequencing used CD4+ T cells sorted from blood, collected at week 0. V is TRBV18 and J is TRBJ2-5; D is uncertain. This TCR came from a human donor with alopecia areata. The CDR3: CASSQDQETQYF. The CDR3 nucleotides read TGTGCCAGCTCACAGGACCAAGAGACCCAGTACTTC.